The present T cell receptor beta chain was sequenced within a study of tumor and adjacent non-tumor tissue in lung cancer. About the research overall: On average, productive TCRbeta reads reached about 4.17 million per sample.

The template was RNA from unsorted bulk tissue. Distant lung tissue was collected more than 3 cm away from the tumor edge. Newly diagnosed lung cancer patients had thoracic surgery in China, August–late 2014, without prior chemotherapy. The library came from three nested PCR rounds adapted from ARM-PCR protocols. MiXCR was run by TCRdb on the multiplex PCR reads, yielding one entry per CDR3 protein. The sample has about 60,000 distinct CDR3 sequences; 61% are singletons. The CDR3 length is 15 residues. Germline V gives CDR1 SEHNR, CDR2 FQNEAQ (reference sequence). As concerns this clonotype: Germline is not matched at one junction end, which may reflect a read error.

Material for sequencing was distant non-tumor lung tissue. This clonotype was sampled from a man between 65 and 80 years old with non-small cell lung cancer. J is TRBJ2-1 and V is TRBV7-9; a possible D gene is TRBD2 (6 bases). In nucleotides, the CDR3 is TGTGCCAGCAGCTTCGTGCGGAGGGGCCGCAATGAACAGTTCTTC. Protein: CASSFVRRGRNEQFF.